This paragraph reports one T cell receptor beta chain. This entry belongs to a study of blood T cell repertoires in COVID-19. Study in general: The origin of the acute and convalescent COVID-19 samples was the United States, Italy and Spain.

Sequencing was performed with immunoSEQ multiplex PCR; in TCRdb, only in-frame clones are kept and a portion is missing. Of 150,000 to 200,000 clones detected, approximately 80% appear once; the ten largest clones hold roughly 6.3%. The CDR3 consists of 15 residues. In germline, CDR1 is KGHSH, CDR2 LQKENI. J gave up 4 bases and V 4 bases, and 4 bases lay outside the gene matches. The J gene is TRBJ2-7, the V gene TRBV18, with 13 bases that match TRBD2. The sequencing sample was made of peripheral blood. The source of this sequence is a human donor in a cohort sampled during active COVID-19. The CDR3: CASSHGTSGEYEQYF. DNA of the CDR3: TGTGCCAGCTCACACGGGACTAGCGGGGAATACGAGCAGTACTTC.